This TCR beta chain stems from a study of blood T cell repertoires in COVID-19 (dated by TCRdb to about 2020). Background on the whole study: Samples covering the acute and convalescent phases of COVID-19 were provided by collaborators in the United States, Italy and Spain. HLA class I and class II types, where available, came from metadata supplied by the sample provider rather than from assay-based typing. The material from the prospective study consisted of cDNA or gDNA derived from T cells, B-cell-depleted T cells, or PBMCs. Nearly every sample came with metadata listing a de-identified subject ID, COVID-19 status, age in years and sex. The repertoires were released in a freely available public database intended as a resource for research on the immune response to SARS-CoV-2. The samples were drawn from two sources: the first 160 participants of the ongoing ImmuneRACE study, and 1,200 or so subjects contributed by 6 global collaborators. The dataset comprised deeply sampled blood TCRbeta repertoires from subjects exposed to, actively infected with, or recovered from COVID-19. The investigation overall reported the following: How much clinical and demographic metadata was included differed by source and by participant, and the metadata was provided uncurated.

TCRbeta CDR3 regions were amplified from genomic DNA using the immunoSEQ Assay, a bias-controlled multiplex PCR. For the original study's pipeline: Nucleated cell counts per sample were estimated from amplification of reference gene primers within the assay. Sequence reads were collapsed and filtered to measure the absolute abundance of every unique TCRbeta CDR3 rearrangement. For each sample, productive Simpson clonality was calculated as the square root of Simpson's diversity index across productive rearrangements. Imported from immuneACCESS, the table was reduced by TCRdb to in-frame sequences with V and J called. These copies leave out some clones; in studies compared against another copy, an unresolved V gene accounts for under half, and the cause of the remainder is not known. For V, J and clone size, that table is used; D and trimming come from the DNA. This sample holds some 400,000 clones; around nine tenths were observed only once. 2.5% to 3.5% of the sample is held by the ten biggest clonotypes.

The germline V gene supplies CDR1 MNHEY and CDR2 SVGAGI. Counted from cysteine to phenylalanine, this CDR3 has 14 amino acids. Only the CDR3 region is kept as DNA, spanning 42 bases read in frame from base 1. V has 8 bases trimmed and J has 4 bases trimmed; junction bases matching no gene number 2. This clone is a singleton in its sample. Its antigen is unknown. No per-base quality is available; no much larger clone lies one base away. Each collaborating institution followed its own protocols to collect whole blood in K2EDTA tubes. For TCRbeta analysis, collaborators shipped samples in one of three forms: frozen whole blood, isolated PBMCs, or DNA extracted from either of those sample types.

The sample was peripheral blood. The receptor was derived from a human donor in a cohort sampled during active COVID-19. The chain employs TRBV6-5 and TRBJ2-1; 13 junctional bases match TRBD2. The CDR3 reads as follows: CASRTSGSYNEQFF. Here is the DNA: TGTGCCAGCCGGACTAGCGGGAGTTACAATGAGCAGTTCTTC.